This T cell receptor beta chain was documented in a study of cytomegalovirus exposure and HLA in healthy donors. The PCR employed 60 Vbeta primers together with 13 Jbeta primers. Produced via immunoSEQ multiplex PCR; TCRdb's table is partial and in-frame only. Of over 95,000 clones in the sample, less than 80% were seen once. CDR1 is SGHRS and CDR2 is YFSETQ in the germline V gene. V was pared by 4 bases and J by 2 bases, with 9 bases between. The CDR3 runs to 14 residues. The clonotype comes from a woman in her thirties or forties in good health and CMV-seropositive. The chain joins TRBV5-1 to TRBJ2-2; D not certain. Sequencing was carried out using PBMCs. Written as DNA, the CDR3 is TGCGCCAGCAGCCCTGACACCAACACCGGGGAGCTGTTTTTT. It specifies CASSPDTNTGELFF.